What follows describes a single TCR beta chain. Its antigen is undetermined. The sample has other DNA sequences that encode this CDR3 too. The sample comes from a study of CD8+ T cells in alopecia areata. Turning to the study itself: Tofacitinib ran 6 to 18 months, followed by 6 months off drug.

Notes on the study in general: Treatment with tofacitinib significantly lowered scalp clonality and reduced expanded CD8+ clones among the top 100.

V lost 4 bases to trimming and J lost 8 bases, with 14 bases between them. This CDR3 comprises 13 residues. The germline gives CDR1 SQVTM, CDR2 ANQGSEA. Treatment denoted: oral pan-JAK inhibitor, 5-10 mg twice daily. The researchers isolated CD4+ and CD8+ T cells from PBMCs by sorting. cDNA prepared by RNA extraction and subsequent reverse transcription served as the template for sequencing. Generated by immunoSEQ multiplex PCR, the TCRdb table keeps only in-frame clones and is missing some. Among about 190,000 clones listed, approximately 67% were seen once. This chain links TRBV29-1 with TRBJ1-4, with D maybe TRBD1 (5 bases). Sequencing used CD4+ T cells sorted from blood, obtained at approximately week 49, from a patient treated with tofacitinib. This receptor was obtained from a human donor with alopecia areata. For the CDR3, the DNA is TGCAGCGTTGTGGAACAGGTGCGGGAAAAACTGTTTTTT. It is translated as CSVVEQVREKLFF.